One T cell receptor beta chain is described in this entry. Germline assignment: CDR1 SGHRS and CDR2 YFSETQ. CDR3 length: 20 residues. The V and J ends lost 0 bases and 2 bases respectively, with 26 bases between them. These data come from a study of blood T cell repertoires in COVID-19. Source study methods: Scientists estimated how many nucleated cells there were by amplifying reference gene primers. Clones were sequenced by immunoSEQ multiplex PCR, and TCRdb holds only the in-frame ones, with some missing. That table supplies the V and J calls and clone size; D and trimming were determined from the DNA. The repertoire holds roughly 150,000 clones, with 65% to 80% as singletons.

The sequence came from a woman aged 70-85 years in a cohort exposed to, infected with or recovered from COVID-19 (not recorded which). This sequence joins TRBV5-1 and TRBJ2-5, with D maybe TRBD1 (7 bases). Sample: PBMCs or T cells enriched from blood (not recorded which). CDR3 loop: CASSLGDRDPGEVRQETQYF. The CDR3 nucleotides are TGCGCCAGCAGCTTGGGTGACAGGGATCCGGGAGAAGTGAGGCAAGAGACCCAGTACTTC.